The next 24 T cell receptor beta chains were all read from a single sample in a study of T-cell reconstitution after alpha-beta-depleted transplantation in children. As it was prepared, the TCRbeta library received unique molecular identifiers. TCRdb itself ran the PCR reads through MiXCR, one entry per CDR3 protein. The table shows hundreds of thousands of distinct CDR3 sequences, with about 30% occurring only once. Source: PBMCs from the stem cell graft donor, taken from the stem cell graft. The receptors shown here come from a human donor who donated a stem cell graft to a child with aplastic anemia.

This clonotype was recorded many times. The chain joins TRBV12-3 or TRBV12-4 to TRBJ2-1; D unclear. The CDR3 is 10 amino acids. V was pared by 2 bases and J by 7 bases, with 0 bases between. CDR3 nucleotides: TGTGCCAGCAGTTTAAATGAGCAGTTCTTC. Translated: CASSLNEQFF.

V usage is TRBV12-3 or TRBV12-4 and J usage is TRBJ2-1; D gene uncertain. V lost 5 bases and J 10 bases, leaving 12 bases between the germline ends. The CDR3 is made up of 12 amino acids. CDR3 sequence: CASSPTRQEQFF. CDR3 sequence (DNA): TGTGCCAGCAGTCCGACGAGGCAGGAGCAGTTCTTC.

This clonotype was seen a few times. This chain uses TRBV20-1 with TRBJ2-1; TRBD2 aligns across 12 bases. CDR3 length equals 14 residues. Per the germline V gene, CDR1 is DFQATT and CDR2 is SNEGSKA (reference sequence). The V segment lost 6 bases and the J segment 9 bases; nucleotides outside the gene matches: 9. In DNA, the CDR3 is TGCAGTGCCCCCGGGACTAGCGGGTTCAGTGAGCAGTTCTTC. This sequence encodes CSAPGTSGFSEQFF.

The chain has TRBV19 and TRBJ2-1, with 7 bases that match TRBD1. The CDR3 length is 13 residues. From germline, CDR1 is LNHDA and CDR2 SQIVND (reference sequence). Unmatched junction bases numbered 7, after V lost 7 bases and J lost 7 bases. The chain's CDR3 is CASTHSTGNEQFF. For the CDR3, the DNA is TGTGCCAGTACTCACTCGACAGGGAATGAGCAGTTCTTC.

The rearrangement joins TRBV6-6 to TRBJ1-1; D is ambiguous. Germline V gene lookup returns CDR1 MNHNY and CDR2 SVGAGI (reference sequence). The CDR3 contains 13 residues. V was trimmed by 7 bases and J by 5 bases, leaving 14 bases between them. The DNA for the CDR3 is TGTGCCAGCACCATAACGTCGAGTACTGAAGCTTTCTTT. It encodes CASTITSSTEAFF.

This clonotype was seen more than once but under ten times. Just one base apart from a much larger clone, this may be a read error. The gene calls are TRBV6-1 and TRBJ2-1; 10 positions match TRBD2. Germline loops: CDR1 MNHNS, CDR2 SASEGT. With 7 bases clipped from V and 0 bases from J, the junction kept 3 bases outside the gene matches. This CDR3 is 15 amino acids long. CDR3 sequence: CASNPSGSSYNEQFF. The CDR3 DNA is TGTGCCAGCAACCCTAGCGGGAGCTCCTACAATGAGCAGTTCTTC.

CDR3 protein: CASSTSGVYEVEQFF. CDR3 in DNA: TGTGCCAGTAGTACTAGCGGGGTCTACGAGGTTGAGCAGTTCTTC. V gene TRBV19 combines with J gene TRBJ2-1; 9 nucleotides align to TRBD2. CDR3 length equals 15 residues. The germline CDR1 and CDR2 sequences are LNHDA and SQIVND (reference sequence). The V segment lost 4 bases and the J segment 9 bases; nucleotides outside the gene matches: 10.

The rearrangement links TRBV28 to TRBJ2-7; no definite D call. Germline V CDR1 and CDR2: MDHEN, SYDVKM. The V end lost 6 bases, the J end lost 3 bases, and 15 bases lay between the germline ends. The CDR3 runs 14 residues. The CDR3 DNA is TGTGCCAGCAGCCTCTCCCTTGGGGACTACGAGCAGTACGTC. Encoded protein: CASSLSLGDYEQYV.

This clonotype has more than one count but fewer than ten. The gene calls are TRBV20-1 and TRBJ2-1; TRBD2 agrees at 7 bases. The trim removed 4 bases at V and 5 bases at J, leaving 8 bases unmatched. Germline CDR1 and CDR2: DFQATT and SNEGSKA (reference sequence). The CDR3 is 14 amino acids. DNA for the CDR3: TGCAGTGCTATTATACCTAGCGGTCACAATGAGCAGTTCTTC. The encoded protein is CSAIIPSGHNEQFF.

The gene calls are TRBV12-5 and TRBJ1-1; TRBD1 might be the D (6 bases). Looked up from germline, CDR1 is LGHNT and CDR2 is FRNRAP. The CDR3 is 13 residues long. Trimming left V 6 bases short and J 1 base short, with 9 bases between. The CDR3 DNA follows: TGTGCTAGTGGCGGGACAAAGAACACTGAAGCTTTCTTT. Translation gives CASGGTKNTEAFF.

The CDR3 reads CSVTLPGEGNEQFF. Here the CDR3 DNA reads TGCAGCGTCACACTACCGGGAGAAGGAAATGAGCAGTTCTTC. The chain links TRBV29-1 to TRBJ2-1; maybe TRBD2 (6 bases). Trimming removed 6 bases at V and 7 bases at J, with 19 bases between. CDR3 length: 14 amino acids. Per germline, CDR1 SQVTM and CDR2 ANQGSEA.

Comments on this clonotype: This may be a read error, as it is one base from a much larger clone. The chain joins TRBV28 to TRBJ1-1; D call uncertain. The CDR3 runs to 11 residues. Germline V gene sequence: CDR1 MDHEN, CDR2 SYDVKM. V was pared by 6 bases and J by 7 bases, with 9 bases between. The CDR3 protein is CASSLKGEAFF. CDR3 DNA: TGTGCCAGCAGCCTCAAGGGTGAAGCTTTCTTT.

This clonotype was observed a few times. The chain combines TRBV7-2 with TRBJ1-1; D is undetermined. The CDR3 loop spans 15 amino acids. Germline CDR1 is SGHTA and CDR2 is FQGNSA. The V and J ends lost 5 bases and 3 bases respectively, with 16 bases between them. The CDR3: CASSPLVAGDTEAFF. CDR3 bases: TGTGCCAGCAGCCCCCTGGTGGCGGGAGACACTGAAGCTTTCTTT.

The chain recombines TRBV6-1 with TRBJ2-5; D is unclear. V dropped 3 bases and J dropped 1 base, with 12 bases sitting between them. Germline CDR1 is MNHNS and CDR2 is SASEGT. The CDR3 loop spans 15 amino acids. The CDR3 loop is CASSERRTFQETQYF. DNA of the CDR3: TGTGCCAGCAGTGAGAGGAGAACATTCCAAGAGACCCAGTACTTC.

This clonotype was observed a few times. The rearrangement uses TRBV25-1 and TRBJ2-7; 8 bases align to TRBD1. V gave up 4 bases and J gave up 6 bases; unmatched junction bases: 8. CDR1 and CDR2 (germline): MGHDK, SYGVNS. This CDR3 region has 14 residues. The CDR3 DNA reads TGTGCCAGCAGTGTTCAGGGGGCGAAGGGCGAGCAGTACTTC. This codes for CASSVQGAKGEQYF.

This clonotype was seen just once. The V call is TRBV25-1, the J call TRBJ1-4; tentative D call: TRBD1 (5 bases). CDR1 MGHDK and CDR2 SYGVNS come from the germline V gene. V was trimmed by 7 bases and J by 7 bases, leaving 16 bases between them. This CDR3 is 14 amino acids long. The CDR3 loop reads CASKTGTRGEKLFF. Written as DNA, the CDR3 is TGTGCCAGCAAGACCGGGACCCGGGGTGAAAAACTGTTTTTT.

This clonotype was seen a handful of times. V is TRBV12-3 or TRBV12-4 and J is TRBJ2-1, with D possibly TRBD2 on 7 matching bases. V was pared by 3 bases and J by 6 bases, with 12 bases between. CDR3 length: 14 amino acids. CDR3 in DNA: TGTGCCAGCAGTTTCGGGGGAGGGGGCAATGAGCAGTTCTTC. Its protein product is CASSFGGGGNEQFF.

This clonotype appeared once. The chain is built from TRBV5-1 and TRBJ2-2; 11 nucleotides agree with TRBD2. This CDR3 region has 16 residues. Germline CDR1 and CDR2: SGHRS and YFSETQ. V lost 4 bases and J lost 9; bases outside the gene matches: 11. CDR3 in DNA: TGCGCCAGCAGCCTGACTAGCGGGAAATGGAGCCGGGAGCTGTTTTTT. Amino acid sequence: CASSLTSGKWSRELFF.

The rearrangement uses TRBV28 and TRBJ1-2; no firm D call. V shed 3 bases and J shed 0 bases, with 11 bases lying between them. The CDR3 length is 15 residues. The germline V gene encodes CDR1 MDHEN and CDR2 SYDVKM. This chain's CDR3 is CASSLTAAANYGYTF. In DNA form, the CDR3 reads TGTGCCAGCAGTTTGACGGCGGCGGCTAACTATGGCTACACCTTC.

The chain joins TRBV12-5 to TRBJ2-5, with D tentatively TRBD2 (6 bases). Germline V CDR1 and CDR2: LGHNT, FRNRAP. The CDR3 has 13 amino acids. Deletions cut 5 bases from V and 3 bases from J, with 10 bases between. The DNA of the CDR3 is TGTGCTAGTGGTCCCACGGGGGAAGAGACCCAGTACTTC. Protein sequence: CASGPTGEETQYF.

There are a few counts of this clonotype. CDR3 residues: CASSYQASGKLVEQFF. The CDR3 coding sequence is TGTGCCAGCAGTTACCAGGCTAGCGGGAAGCTCGTTGAGCAGTTCTTC. The chain uses TRBV6-5 and TRBJ2-1, with 9 nucleotides matching TRBD2. The germline gives CDR1 MNHEY, CDR2 SVGAGI. The length of the CDR3 is 16 residues. Trimming took 2 bases from V and 9 from J; bases not matched to a gene: 11.

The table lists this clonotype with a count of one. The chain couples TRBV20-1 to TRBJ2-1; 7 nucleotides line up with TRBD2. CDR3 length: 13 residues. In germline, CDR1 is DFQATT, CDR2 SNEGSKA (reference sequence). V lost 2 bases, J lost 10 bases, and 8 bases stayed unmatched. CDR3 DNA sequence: TGCAGTGCTAGACATCCCGGGACTAAAGAGCAGTTCTTC. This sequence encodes CSARHPGTKEQFF.

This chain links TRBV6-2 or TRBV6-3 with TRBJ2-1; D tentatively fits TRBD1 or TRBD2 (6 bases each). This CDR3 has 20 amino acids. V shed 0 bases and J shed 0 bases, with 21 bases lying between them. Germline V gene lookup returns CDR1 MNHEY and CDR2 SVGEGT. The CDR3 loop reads CASSYSGRGGGVSSYNEQFF. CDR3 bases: TGTGCCAGCAGTTACTCCGGCAGGGGCGGAGGGGTAAGCTCCTACAATGAGCAGTTCTTC.

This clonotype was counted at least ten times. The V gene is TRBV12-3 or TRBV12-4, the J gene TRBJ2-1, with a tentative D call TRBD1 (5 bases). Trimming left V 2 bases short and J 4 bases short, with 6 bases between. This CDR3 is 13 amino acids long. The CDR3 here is CASSLKGYNEQFF. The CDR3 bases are TGTGCCAGCAGTTTAAAGGGGTACAATGAGCAGTTCTTC.